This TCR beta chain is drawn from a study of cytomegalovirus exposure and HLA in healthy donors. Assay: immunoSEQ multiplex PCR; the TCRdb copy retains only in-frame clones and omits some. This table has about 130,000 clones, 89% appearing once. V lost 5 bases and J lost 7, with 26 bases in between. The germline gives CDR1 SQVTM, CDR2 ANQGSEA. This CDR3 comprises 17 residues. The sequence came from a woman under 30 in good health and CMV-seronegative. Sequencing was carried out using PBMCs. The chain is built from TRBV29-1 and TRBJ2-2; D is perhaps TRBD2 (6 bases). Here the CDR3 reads CSVRRGQLASGGGELFF. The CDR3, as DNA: TGCAGCGTTCGAAGGGGCCAGCTAGCGAGCGGAGGCGGGGAGCTGTTTTTT.